This T cell receptor (beta chain) was identified during a study of glioma-infiltrating T cells. The CDR3 extends over 14 amino acids. Unmatched junction bases numbered 3, after V lost 6 bases and J lost 2 bases. Germline lookup yields CDR1 MDHEN and CDR2 SYDVKM. Amplification of TCR alpha and beta CDR3 regions from RNA used iRepertoire nested multiplex PCR. One-step reverse transcription and amplification started from roughly 100-400 ng of tissue mRNA or PBMC total RNA. TCRdb re-called the multiplex PCR reads through MiXCR, storing one row per CDR3 protein. The sample has more than 90,000 distinct CDR3 sequences; 35% to 45% are singletons. As concerns this clonotype: What it binds is not known.

Study outcomes and limitations: Above-expected tissue-blood divergence occurred in all gliomas, most in low-grade ones.

Sequencing input: glioma tissue, nonneoplastic brain tissue, or PBMCs (not recorded which). The source is a human donor with low-grade glioma or glioblastoma, undergoing nonglioma brain surgery, or in good health (not recorded which). The chain recombines TRBV28 with TRBJ2-1, with 8 nucleotides matching TRBD1. The chain's CDR3 is CASSRQGTYNEQFF. CDR3 nucleotides: TGTGCCAGCAGCCGACAGGGGACCTACAATGAGCAGTTCTTC.